The clone carrying this TCR beta chain was detected a few times. What it binds is not known. The data belong to a study of response to subunit inactivated influenza vaccine. Germline lookup yields CDR1 SSHAT and CDR2 FNYEAQ (reference sequence). This CDR3 has 14 amino acids. The V gene lost 6 bases and the J gene lost 6 bases, with 14 bases spanning the gap. Each CDR3 protein gets one entry after TCRdb re-called the RT-PCR reads with MiXCR. Among 650,000 to 800,000 distinct CDR3 sequences listed, approximately 15% were seen once. Overall study results and limits: Few additional T cells are recruited per seasonal influenza vaccination, authors suggested.

Material: PBMCs from blood, obtained roughly 15 days before vaccination. The chain links TRBV7-7 to TRBJ2-2; D assignment may be TRBD1 or TRBD2 (6 bases each). The origin of this receptor is a man aged 45-65 years who received an inactivated influenza vaccine. The CDR3 loop is CASRNRDSAGELFF. CDR3 DNA sequence: TGTGCCAGCAGAAACAGGGACTCGGCCGGGGAGCTGTTTTTT.